These 8 T cell receptor beta chains were all obtained from the same sample, sequenced in a study of PD-1 blockade in classical Hodgkin lymphoma. Sequencing was performed with immunoSEQ multiplex PCR; in TCRdb, only in-frame clones are kept and a portion is missing. The sample has around 21,000 clones, 90% to 95% seen once. Indicated time point: newly diagnosed, previously untreated cHL patient sample. Magnetic negative selection of thawed PBMCs was the method by which CD4+ T cells were purified. Specimen: CD4+ T cells from blood. These receptor sequences come from a human donor with classical Hodgkin lymphoma.

The J gene is TRBJ1-2, the V gene TRBV5-4; perhaps TRBD1 as D (5 bases). CDR1 is SGHNT and CDR2 is YYREEE in the germline V gene (reference sequence). The CDR3 contains 14 residues. With 4 bases removed from V and 5 bases from J, the gap between germline ends came to 15 bases. The CDR3 DNA reads as TGTGCCAGCAGCAACCCGACAGTCCTTTATGGCTACACCTTC. Residues: CASSNPTVLYGYTF. Filled out from reference TRBV5-4 and TRBJ1-2, the complete variable domain reads ETGVTQSPTHLIKTRGQQVTLRCSSQSGHNTVSWYQQALGQGPQFIFQYYREEENGRGNFPPRFSGLQFPNYSSELNVNALELDDSALYLCASSNPTVLYGYTFGSGTRLTVV.

V usage is TRBV10-3 and J usage is TRBJ1-2, with 8 nucleotides matching TRBD1. The ends lost 2 bases at V and 2 bases at J; junction bases unmatched: 7. Per the germline V gene, CDR1 is ENHRY and CDR2 is SYGVKD. This CDR3 has 16 residues. CDR3 amino acids: CAISEETRTGNYGYTF. For the CDR3, the DNA is TGTGCCATCAGTGAGGAAACCAGGACAGGGAACTATGGCTACACCTTC.

The genes are TRBV7-9 and TRBJ1-2; D is undetermined. In germline, CDR1 is SEHNR, CDR2 FQNEAQ (reference sequence). The germline V and J ends were trimmed by 7 bases and 3 bases, with 15 bases remaining between them. The CDR3 is made up of 14 amino acids. In DNA, the CDR3 is TGTGCCAGCAAGCCGGGCGGGGATCACTATGGCTACACCTTC. Protein sequence: CASKPGGDHYGYTF.

V is TRBV30 and J is TRBJ2-7; D might be TRBD1 (5 bases). The V end lost 4 bases, the J end lost 4 bases, and 14 bases lay between the germline ends. The CDR3 has 13 residues. Germline loops: CDR1 GTSNPN, CDR2 SVGIG (reference sequence). The CDR3 sequence is CAWMGQPPYEQYF. DNA of the CDR3: TGTGCCTGGATGGGGCAGCCGCCGTACGAGCAGTACTTC.

Regarding this clone: Its ends do not fully match the called genes, so a read error is possible. The gene calls are TRBV5-5 and TRBJ2-7; 14 nucleotides line up with TRBD2. The CDR3 loop spans 14 amino acids. Germline V gene sequence: CDR1 SGHKS, CDR2 YYEKEE (reference sequence). The CDR3 DNA follows: TGTGCCAGCAGTTCGGGACTAGCGGGGGCACACGTAAACTTC. Translated, it gives CASSSGLAGAHVNF.

The chain recombines TRBV7-8 with TRBJ2-3; TRBD1 is a possible D gene (6 bases). The CDR3 is 14 residues long. CDR1 is SGHVS and CDR2 is FQNEAQ in the germline V gene. Trimming removed 0 bases from V and 5 bases from J, with 9 bases in between. The CDR3 is CASSLAGAGDTQYF. CDR3 in DNA: TGTGCCAGCAGCTTAGCGGGGGCCGGAGATACGCAGTATTTT.

V gene TRBV18 combines with J gene TRBJ2-3; TRBD2 aligns across 10 bases. The V segment lost 3 bases and the J segment 7 bases; nucleotides outside the gene matches: 7. This CDR3 comprises 15 residues. The germline CDR1 and CDR2 sequences are KGHSH and LQKENI. CDR3 protein: CASSPSGGAVYTQYF. CDR3 DNA sequence: TGTGCCAGCTCACCGAGCGGGGGGGCGGTATATACGCAGTATTTT.

The chain joins TRBV2 to TRBJ2-7; 14 bases line up with TRBD2. CDR1 and CDR2 (germline): SNHLY, FYNNEI. The trim removed 5 bases at V and 3 bases at J, leaving 12 bases unmatched. The CDR3 is 18 residues long. The CDR3 loop reads CASSRMGGLAGGFYEQYF. CDR3 coding DNA: TGTGCCAGCAGTCGGATGGGAGGACTAGCGGGAGGCTTCTACGAGCAGTACTTC.